One sample yielded the 20 T cell receptor beta chains listed below, sequenced in a study of cytomegalovirus exposure and HLA in healthy donors. Clones were read by immunoSEQ multiplex PCR, and TCRdb kept only the in-frame ones, dropping some. The table shows 90,000 to 100,000 clones, with about 90% occurring only once. The sample taken for sequencing was PBMCs. These receptors were obtained from a man between 18 and 35 years old in good health and CMV-seropositive.

This chain uses TRBV7-6 with TRBJ2-7, with 7 nucleotides matching TRBD1. V lost 1 base to trimming and J lost 4 bases; unmatched junction nucleotides: 1. The CDR3 runs to 13 residues. In germline, CDR1 is SGHVS, CDR2 FNYEAQ. As DNA, the CDR3 is TGTGCCAGCAGCTTAGACAGGGGTTACGAGCAGTACTTC. This encodes CASSLDRGYEQYF. Drawing the rest from reference TRBV7-6 and TRBJ2-7, the complete variable domain is GAGVSQSPRYKVTKRGQDVALRCDPISGHVSLYWYRQALGQGPEFLTYFNYEAQQDKSGLPNDRFSAERPEGSISTLTIQRTEQRDSAMYRCASSLDRGYEQYFGPGTRLTVT.

The chain recombines TRBV9 with TRBJ2-7; 7 bases fit TRBD2. Germline V CDR1 and CDR2: SGDLS, YYNGEE. The CDR3 loop spans 15 amino acids. The V gene end was trimmed by 0 bases and the J gene end by 3 bases; junction bases not matched to a gene: 6. This CDR3 is CASSVDGGGYYEQYF. The CDR3 coding sequence is TGTGCCAGCAGCGTAGATGGGGGGGGATACTACGAGCAGTACTTC. The variable domain in full, with the rest retrieved from reference TRBV9 and TRBJ2-7, is DSGVTQTPKHLITATGQRVTLRCSPRSGDLSVYWYQQSLDQGLQFLIQYYNGEERAKGNILERFSAQQFPDLHSELNLSSLELGDSALYFCASSVDGGGYYEQYFGPGTRLTVT.

The table lists this clone with a count of one. The rearrangement links TRBV20-1 to TRBJ2-7; 7 nucleotides match TRBD1. The CDR3 loop spans 11 amino acids. The V segment lost 5 bases and the J segment 6 bases; nucleotides outside the gene matches: 4. The germline gives CDR1 DFQATT, CDR2 SNEGSKA (reference sequence). The CDR3 is CSAPGGTEQYF. The CDR3 DNA sequence: TGCAGTGCTCCAGGGGGAACCGAGCAGTACTTC.

V usage is TRBV28 and J usage is TRBJ1-3; D is ambiguous. This CDR3 is built from 15 residues. Germline assignment: CDR1 MDHEN and CDR2 SYDVKM. Trimming took 6 bases from V and 0 from J, leaving 12 bases between them. Here the CDR3 reads CASSGGLISGNTIYF. CDR3 coding DNA: TGTGCCAGCAGCGGCGGTCTCATCTCTGGAAACACCATATATTTT.

This clone was observed a single time. The V gene is TRBV27, the J gene TRBJ2-1; possibly TRBD2 for D (5 bases). The CDR3 loop spans 17 amino acids. Germline-derived CDR1 and CDR2 are MNHEY and SMNVEV (reference sequence). V lost 4 bases and J 7 bases, leaving 23 bases between the germline ends. CDR3 sequence reads: CASSSTPNLAGDNEQFF. In DNA form, the CDR3 reads TGTGCCAGCAGTTCAACACCAAATCTAGCCGGAGATAATGAGCAGTTCTTC.

This chain links TRBV28 with TRBJ2-1; the match to TRBD2 covers 10 bases. Germline-derived CDR1 and CDR2 are MDHEN and SYDVKM. This CDR3 spans 15 amino acids. Losses at the gene ends were 3 bases for V and 7 bases for J; bases not matched to a gene: 6. The CDR3 nucleotides are TGTGCCAGCAGTTTGGCTAGCGGGAGTAGAAATGAGCAGTTCTTC. Its translation is CASSLASGSRNEQFF.

This clone was found a few times. This chain joins TRBV4-3 and TRBJ2-7; TRBD1 might be the D (6 bases). Germline CDR1 is LGHNA and CDR2 is YSLEER. V was trimmed by 1 base and J by 1 base, leaving 14 bases between them. CDR3 length: 16 amino acids. CDR3 nucleotide sequence: TGCGCCAGCAGCCAAGCGGCCGGGCAGGGGTCCTACGAGCAGTACTTC. It encodes CASSQAAGQGSYEQYF.

The genes are TRBV21-1 and TRBJ1-4. TRBV21-1 is a listed pseudogene. CDR3 length: 17 amino acids. CDR3 protein: CASSPNTHGGANEKLFF. In DNA form, the CDR3 reads TGTGCCAGCAGCCCCAACACCCATGGGGGGGCTAATGAAAAACTGTTTTTT.

The gene calls are TRBV15 and TRBJ1-2; 9 positions match TRBD1. The CDR3 has 14 amino acids. The germline gives CDR1 LNHNV, CDR2 YYDKDF (reference sequence). V was clipped by 6 bases and J by 8 bases; unmatched bases: 10. CDR3 in amino acids: CATRTSGTGTGYTF. In DNA, the CDR3 is TGTGCCACCAGAACCTCCGGGACAGGGACCGGCTACACCTTC.

V is TRBV28 and J is TRBJ2-3; D possibly corresponds to TRBD2 (5 bases). V was pared by 6 bases and J by 4 bases, with 17 bases between. Germline CDR1 reads MDHEN; CDR2 reads SYDVKM. The CDR3 runs 15 residues. CDR3 loop: CASRAGSIGADTQYF. The CDR3 DNA reads as TGTGCCAGCAGAGCCGGATCAATCGGGGCAGATACGCAGTATTTT.

The chain joins TRBV19 to TRBJ2-1; 9 bases align to TRBD2. From germline, CDR1 is LNHDA and CDR2 SQIVND (reference sequence). The CDR3 has 14 amino acids. V lost 7 bases to trimming and J lost 6 bases; unmatched junction nucleotides: 7. The CDR3 protein is CASKTQTSGNEQFF. Here the CDR3 DNA reads TGTGCCAGTAAAACCCAGACTAGCGGCAATGAGCAGTTCTTC.

Notes on this clone: A read error may produce the germline difference seen at one junction end. The chain recombines TRBV7-2 with TRBJ2-5, with D unclear. CDR1 is SGHTA and CDR2 is FQGNSA in the germline V gene. The CDR3 extends over 16 amino acids. The CDR3 DNA reads TGTGCCAGCAGCTCCCGTGGGTTCGCGGCCCAAGCGACCCAGTACTTC. It is translated as CASSSRGFAAQATQYF.

J is TRBJ2-3 and V is TRBV29-1; 9 positions match TRBD2. The CDR3 sequence is 17 residues long. J lost 6 bases, V lost 3 bases, and 16 bases had no gene match. CDR1 SQVTM and CDR2 ANQGSEA come from the germline V gene. The CDR3, as DNA: TGCAGCGTTGAGGAGGGGTTAGCGGGGGCCCCCCCCGATACGCAGTATTTT. Translating it yields CSVEEGLAGAPPDTQYF.

This clone was found a few times. The chain carries TRBV2 and TRBJ2-7; TRBD1 might be the D (6 bases). Trimming left V 6 bases short and J 5 bases short, with 11 bases between. Germline CDR1 and CDR2: SNHLY and FYNNEI. This CDR3 is 12 amino acids long. This CDR3 is CASSEQGHEQYF. The CDR3 nucleotides are TGTGCCAGCAGCGAACAGGGCCACGAGCAGTACTTC.

The chain combines TRBV18 with TRBJ2-7; D may be TRBD2 (6 bases). Trimming cost V 2 bases and J 2 bases, with 13 bases left between them. Germline V gene lookup returns CDR1 KGHSH and CDR2 LQKENI. CDR3 size: 15 residues. The CDR3 is CASSPGGEVTYEQYF. The CDR3 nucleotides are TGTGCCAGCTCACCAGGAGGGGAGGTCACCTACGAGCAGTACTTC.

CDR3 nucleotides: TGTGCCAGCAGTTTACAAGGACAGGGGGCGACTAGCAATCAGCCCCAGCATTTT. Its protein product is CASSLQGQGATSNQPQHF. The chain couples TRBV28 to TRBJ1-5, with TRBD1 matching over 11 bases. The CDR3 covers 18 residues. Trimming cost V 2 bases and J 0 bases; bases outside gene matches: 6. Germline V lookup: CDR1 MDHEN, CDR2 SYDVKM.

The sample holds one count of this clone. The chain combines TRBV4-1 with TRBJ2-5, with 12 bases fitting TRBD1. The germline CDR1 and CDR2 sequences are MGHRA and YSYEKL. CDR3 length: 17 amino acids. V shed 4 bases and J 4 bases; nucleotides not matched to a gene: 10. Written as DNA, the CDR3 is TGCGCCAGCAGCCCATCAGCGGGGACAGGGGGCCGAGAGACCCAGTACTTC. Its protein is CASSPSAGTGGRETQYF.

V and J are TRBV4-1 and TRBJ1-2; D might be TRBD1 (5 bases). CDR3 length equals 18 residues. The V end lost 0 bases, the J end lost 3 bases, and 20 bases lay between the germline ends. Per the germline V gene, CDR1 is MGHRA and CDR2 is YSYEKL. Here the CDR3 DNA reads TGCGCCAGCAGCCAAGATGGAGGAACTGGCACGGGGGACTATGGCTACACCTTC. Translation gives CASSQDGGTGTGDYGYTF.

This clone has more than one count but fewer than ten. This chain connects TRBV7-9 to TRBJ1-2, with TRBD1 identical over 8 bases. This CDR3 has 14 residues. With V trimmed by 4 bases and J by 5 bases, 6 bases remained unmatched. CDR1 is SEHNR and CDR2 is FQNEAQ in the germline V gene (reference sequence). CDR3 nucleotides: TGTGCCAGCAGCTCGACAGGGGCGGAATATGGCTACACCTTC. This gives the protein CASSSTGAEYGYTF.

The chain employs TRBV27 and TRBJ2-7; 7 bases fit TRBD1. CDR1 and CDR2 (germline): MNHEY, SMNVEV (reference sequence). Losses at the gene ends were 2 bases for V and 0 bases for J; bases not matched to a gene: 1. The CDR3 sequence is 14 residues long. The CDR3: CASSLRQGSYEQYF. CDR3 DNA sequence: TGTGCCAGCAGTTTAAGACAGGGCTCCTACGAGCAGTACTTC.